The TCR beta chain described here comes from a study of blood T cell repertoires in COVID-19. Whole-study context: The origin of the acute and convalescent COVID-19 samples was the United States, Italy and Spain. From T cells, B-cell-depleted T cells, or PBMCs came the material, which was cDNA or gDNA.

This CDR3 region has 16 residues. Trimming cost V 4 bases and J 0 bases; bases outside gene matches: 9. Germline CDR1 reads MNHEY; CDR2 reads SVGAGI. Per the original data handling: Using reference gene primer amplification, nucleated cell counts were estimated. Sequencing used immunoSEQ multiplex PCR; TCRdb keeps in-frame clones, though not all of them. That table supplies the V and J calls and clone size; D and trimming were determined from the DNA. The sample lists 100,000 to 140,000 clones; around 89% were seen once. Specimen: peripheral blood. The rearrangement uses TRBV6-5 and TRBJ2-7; 7 bases line up with TRBD1. The clonotype was recovered from a man aged 50-60 years with active or convalescent COVID-19. The CDR3 spells CASSSQLRTGSYEQYF. The CDR3 bases are TGTGCCAGCAGTTCTCAGCTCCGGACAGGCTCCTACGAGCAGTACTTC.